The T cell receptor (beta chain) under discussion was sequenced for a study of T cells in Graves' hyperthyroidism and ophthalmopathy. Background on the study: Blood was drawn when the patient was first diagnosed and still untreated. Broader study findings: A 13 V-J signature model discriminated ophthalmopathy versus stable hyperthyroidism.

The TCR beta CDR3 regions underwent amplification using RNA transcripts as the source. First-round RT-PCR targeting the TCR CDR3 was performed with the HTBI primer set. TCRdb reprocessed the multiplex PCR reads with MiXCR, giving one entry per CDR3 protein. The table records fewer than 300,000 distinct CDR3 sequences, less than 30% of them present only once. CDR1 is MNHNS and CDR2 is SASEGT in the germline V gene. This CDR3 contains 13 residues. The V end lost 10 bases, the J end lost 0 bases, and 13 bases lay between the germline ends. Those patients with uncontrolled infection, other autoimmune disease, pregnancy or lactation were excluded. The authors took PBMCs from 9.5 to 10 ml fresh peripheral blood. About this clonotype: The antigen remains unidentified.

The sequence derives from a man in his forties with Graves' hyperthyroidism that later progressed to Graves' ophthalmopathy. The specimen sequenced was blood. This sequence joins TRBV6-1 and TRBJ2-7; D not certain. This CDR3 is CATRNTYSYEQYF. CDR3 sequence (DNA): TGTGCCACCCGGAACACTTACTCCTACGAGCAGTACTTC.